This T cell receptor beta chain comes out of a study of blood T cell repertoires in COVID-19 (dated by TCRdb to 2020 to 2021). Background on the whole study: Samples from collaborators originated in the United States, Italy and Spain and spanned both the acute and convalescent phases of COVID-19. Where available, HLA class I and class II types were obtained from metadata supplied by the sample provider rather than from assay-based typing. Subjects who had been exposed to COVID-19, were actively infected with it, or had recovered from it provided the deeply sampled blood TCRbeta repertoires that made up the dataset. The samples were drawn from two sources: the first 160 participants of the ongoing ImmuneRACE study, and 1,200 or so subjects contributed by 6 global collaborators. The sample metadata nearly always contained a de-identified subject ID, COVID-19 status, age in years and sex. The repertoires were released in a freely available public database intended as a resource for research on the immune response to SARS-CoV-2. The prospective study material was composed of cDNA or gDNA derived from T cells, B-cell-depleted T cells, or PBMCs.

About this clone: Its cognate antigen has yet to be identified. No much larger clone exists at a distance of one base, and base qualities are not known.

The CDR1 and CDR2 encoded by the germline V gene (reference sequence) are SGHNT and YYREEE. At the junction V is shortened by 2 bases and J by 1 base; bases outside the gene matches: 12. The CDR3 contains 17 residues, cysteine and phenylalanine counted. Of the read, only the CDR3 DNA is kept; its 51 bases are in frame from base 1. Participants in the prospective study were aged roughly 18 to 100 years, lived in 20 to 30 United States geographic areas, and enrolled through a virtual design. In the prospective study, cohorts were assigned on the basis of participant-reported clinical history obtained from a screening survey and a study questionnaire. ImmuneRACE Cohort 3 recovered participants were defined by two consecutive negative NP/OP PCR tests, healthcare professional clearance, or symptom resolution. In the prospective study, mobile phlebotomists collected whole blood, serum and a nasopharyngeal or oropharyngeal swab from each participant. Over an approximately 2-month period, participants in the prospective study had the option of providing additional blood draws and questionnaires. Blood samples from the prospective study were shipped frozen or at room temperature prior to DNA extraction.

General study outcomes and caveats: The amount of clinical and demographic metadata varied by source and participant and was provided uncurated.

TCRbeta CDR3 regions were amplified from genomic DNA using the immunoSEQ Assay, a bias-controlled multiplex PCR. In the source study's methods: Nucleated cell counts per sample were estimated from amplification of reference gene primers within the assay. Sequence reads were collapsed and filtered to measure the absolute abundance of every unique TCRbeta CDR3 rearrangement. For each sample, productive Simpson clonality was calculated as the square root of Simpson's diversity index across productive rearrangements. TCRdb's version of the immuneACCESS table is confined to in-frame rearrangements and falls short of the full clone set. An unresolved V gene accounts for under half of the shortfall where checked; the remainder is of unknown origin. V, J and clone size are those of that table, while D and trimming were read from the DNA. The sample table records fewer than 200,000 clones; 70% to 85% of these occur just once. The top ten clonotypes cover roughly 12% of the sample.

Sequencing input: PBMCs or T cells enriched from blood (not recorded which). This TCR came from a man aged 50 to 60 who had recovered from COVID-19. Recombination linked TRBV5-4 to TRBJ2-7, and 7 bases in between align with TRBD1. The CDR3 loop reads CASSLIPGRGISYEQYF. In nucleotide form, the sequence is TGTGCCAGCAGCTTAATCCCCGGCAGGGGGATTTCCTACGAGCAGTACTTC.